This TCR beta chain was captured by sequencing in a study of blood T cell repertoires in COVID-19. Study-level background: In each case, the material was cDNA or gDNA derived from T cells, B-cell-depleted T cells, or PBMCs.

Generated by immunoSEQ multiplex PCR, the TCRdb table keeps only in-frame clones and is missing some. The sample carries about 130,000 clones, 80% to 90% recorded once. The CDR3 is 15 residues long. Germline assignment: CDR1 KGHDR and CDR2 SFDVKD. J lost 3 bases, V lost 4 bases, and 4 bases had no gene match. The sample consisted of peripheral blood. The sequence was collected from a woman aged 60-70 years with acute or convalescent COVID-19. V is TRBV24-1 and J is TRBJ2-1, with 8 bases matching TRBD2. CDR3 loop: CATSEGTSFYNEQFF. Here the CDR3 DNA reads TGTGCCACCAGTGAGGGGACTAGTTTCTACAATGAGCAGTTCTTC.